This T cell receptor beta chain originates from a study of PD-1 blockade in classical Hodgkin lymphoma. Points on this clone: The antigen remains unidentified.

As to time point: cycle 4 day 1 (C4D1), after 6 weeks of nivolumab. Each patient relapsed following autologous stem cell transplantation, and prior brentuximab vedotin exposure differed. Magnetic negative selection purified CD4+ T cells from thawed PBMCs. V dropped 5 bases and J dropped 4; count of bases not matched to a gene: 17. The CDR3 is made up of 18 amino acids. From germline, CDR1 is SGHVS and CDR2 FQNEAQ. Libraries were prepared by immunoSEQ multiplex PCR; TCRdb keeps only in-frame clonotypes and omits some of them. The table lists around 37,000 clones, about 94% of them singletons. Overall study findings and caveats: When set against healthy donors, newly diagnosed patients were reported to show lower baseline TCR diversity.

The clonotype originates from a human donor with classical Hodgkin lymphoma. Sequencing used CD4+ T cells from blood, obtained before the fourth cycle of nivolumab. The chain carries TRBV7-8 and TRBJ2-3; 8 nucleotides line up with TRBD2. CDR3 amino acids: CASSPIRAPLAGPDTQYF. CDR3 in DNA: TGTGCCAGCAGCCCCATCCGGGCCCCCTTAGCGGGACCAGATACGCAGTATTTT.